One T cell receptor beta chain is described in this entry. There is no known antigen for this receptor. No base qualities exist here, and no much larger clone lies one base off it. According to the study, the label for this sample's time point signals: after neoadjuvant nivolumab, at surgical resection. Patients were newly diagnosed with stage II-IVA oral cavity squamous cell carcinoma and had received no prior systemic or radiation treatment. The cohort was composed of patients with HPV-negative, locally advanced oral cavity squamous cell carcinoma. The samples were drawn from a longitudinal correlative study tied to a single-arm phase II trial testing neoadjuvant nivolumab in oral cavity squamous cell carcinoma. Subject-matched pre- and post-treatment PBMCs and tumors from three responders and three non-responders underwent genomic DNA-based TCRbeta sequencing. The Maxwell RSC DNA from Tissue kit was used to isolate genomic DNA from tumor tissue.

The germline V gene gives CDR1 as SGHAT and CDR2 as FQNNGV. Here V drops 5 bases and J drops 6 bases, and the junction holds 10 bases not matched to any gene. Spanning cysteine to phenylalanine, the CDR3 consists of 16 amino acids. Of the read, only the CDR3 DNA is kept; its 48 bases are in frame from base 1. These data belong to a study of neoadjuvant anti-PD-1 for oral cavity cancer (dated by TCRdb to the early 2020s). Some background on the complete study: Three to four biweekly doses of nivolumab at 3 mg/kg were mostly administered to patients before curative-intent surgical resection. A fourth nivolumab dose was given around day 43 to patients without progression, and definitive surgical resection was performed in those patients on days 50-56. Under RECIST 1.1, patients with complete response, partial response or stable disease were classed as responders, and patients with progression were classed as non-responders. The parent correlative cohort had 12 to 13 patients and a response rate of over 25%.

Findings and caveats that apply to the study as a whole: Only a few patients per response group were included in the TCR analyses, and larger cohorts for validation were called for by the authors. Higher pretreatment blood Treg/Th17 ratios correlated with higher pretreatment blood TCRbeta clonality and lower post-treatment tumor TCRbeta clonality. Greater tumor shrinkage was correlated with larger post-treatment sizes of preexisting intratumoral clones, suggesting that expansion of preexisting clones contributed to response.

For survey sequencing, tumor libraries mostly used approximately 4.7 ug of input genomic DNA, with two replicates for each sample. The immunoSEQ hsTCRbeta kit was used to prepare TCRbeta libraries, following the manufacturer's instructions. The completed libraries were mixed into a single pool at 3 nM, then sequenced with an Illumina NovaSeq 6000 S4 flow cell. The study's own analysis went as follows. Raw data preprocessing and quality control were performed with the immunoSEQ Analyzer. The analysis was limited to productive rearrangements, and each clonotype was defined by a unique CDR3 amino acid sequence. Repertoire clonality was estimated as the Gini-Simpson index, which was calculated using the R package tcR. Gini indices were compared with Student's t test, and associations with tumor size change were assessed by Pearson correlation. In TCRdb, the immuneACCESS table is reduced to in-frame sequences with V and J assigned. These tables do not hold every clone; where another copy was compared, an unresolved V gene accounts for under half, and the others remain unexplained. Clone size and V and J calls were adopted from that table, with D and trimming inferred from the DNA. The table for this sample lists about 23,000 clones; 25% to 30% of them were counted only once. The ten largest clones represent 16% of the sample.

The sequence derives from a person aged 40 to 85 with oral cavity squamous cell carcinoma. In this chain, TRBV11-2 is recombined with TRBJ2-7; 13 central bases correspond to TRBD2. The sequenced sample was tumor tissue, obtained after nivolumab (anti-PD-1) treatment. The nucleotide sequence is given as TGTGCCAGCAGCCCAATACTAGCGGGGGGGCCTCTCGAGCAGTACTTC. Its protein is CASSPILAGGPLEQYF.